The T cell receptor beta chain described here comes from a study of vaccination and CD4 T cells after COVID-19. As for the study in general: Samples were taken after vaccination, a median of around 78 days after dose two, with a range of 14 to 241.

Only a few counts were recorded for this clonotype. The antigen is undetermined. Described treatment: approximately 11-day PBMC culture with coronavirus spike peptide pools or control peptides (ViraFEST assay). Cultured CD4+ T cell DNA underwent sequencing with the Oncomine TCR Beta short-read assay. TCRdb recomputed calls from the PCR reads with MiXCR, one row per CDR3 protein. The sample yields some 10,000 distinct CDR3 sequences, roughly 31% seen once. The germline gives CDR1 SGHVS, CDR2 FNYEAQ. V was pared by 4 bases and J by 6 bases, with 8 bases of the junction left unmatched. The CDR3 loop spans 14 amino acids.

Specimen: CD4+ T cells from blood, cultured in vitro. This chain connects TRBV7-6 to TRBJ1-1; 7 bases fit TRBD1. The receptor comes from a human donor who had recovered from COVID-19. In DNA form, the CDR3 reads TGTGCCAGCAGCTCTGTGACAGGGCGGGCTGAAGCTTTCTTT. Translating gives CASSSVTGRAEAFF.